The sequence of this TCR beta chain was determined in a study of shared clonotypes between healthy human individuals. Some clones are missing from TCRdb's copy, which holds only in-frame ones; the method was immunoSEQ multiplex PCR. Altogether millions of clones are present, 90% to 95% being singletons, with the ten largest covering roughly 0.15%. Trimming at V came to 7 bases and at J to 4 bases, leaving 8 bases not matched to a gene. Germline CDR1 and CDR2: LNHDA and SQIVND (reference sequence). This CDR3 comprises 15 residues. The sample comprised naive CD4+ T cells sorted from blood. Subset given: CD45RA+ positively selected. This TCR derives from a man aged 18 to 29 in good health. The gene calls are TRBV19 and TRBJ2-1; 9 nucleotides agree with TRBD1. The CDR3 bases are TGTGCCAGTACTGTGGGACAGGGTTATTACAATGAGCAGTTCTTC. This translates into CASTVGQGYYNEQFF.